This passage covers 27 T cell receptor beta chains from one sample sequenced in a study of Graves' ophthalmopathy and Graves' hyperthyroidism. The study amplified TCR beta CDR3 regions using RNA transcripts. HTBI-primed first-round RT-PCR preceded second-round multiplex PCR. TCRdb re-called the multiplex PCR reads through MiXCR, storing one row per CDR3 protein. Here the sample spans 1 million to 1.3 million distinct CDR3 sequences, about two fifths being singletons. Source material: peripheral blood or thyroid tissue (not recorded which). The receptors stem from an adult man with Graves' hyperthyroidism.

This clonotype was seen many times. The chain couples TRBV3-1 to TRBJ2-5; the D gene is possibly TRBD2 (5 bases). Trimming stripped 0 bases from V and 7 bases from J, with 12 bases between. CDR3 size: 14 residues. Germline-derived CDR1 and CDR2 are LGHDT and YNNKEL (reference sequence). CDR3 loop: CASSQDLEGRTQYF. CDR3 nucleotide sequence: TGTGCCAGCAGCCAAGATCTTGAGGGTCGGACCCAGTACTTC.

This clonotype was observed at least ten times. This sequence joins TRBV19 and TRBJ2-5; possibly TRBD1 for D (6 bases). CDR3 size: 15 residues. Trimming left V 3 bases short and J 5 bases short, with 16 bases between. CDR1 is LNHDA and CDR2 is SQIVND in the germline V gene (reference sequence). The CDR3 protein is CASSIGTGQMETQYF. DNA of the CDR3: TGTGCCAGTAGTATCGGAACAGGGCAGATGGAGACCCAGTACTTC.

This clonotype has more than one count but fewer than ten. The J gene is TRBJ2-3, the V gene TRBV7-2; the D gene is possibly TRBD2 (6 bases). V was cut by 2 bases and J by 6 bases, with 15 bases left in between. The CDR3 length is 15 residues. Germline V CDR1 and CDR2: SGHTA, FQGNSA. The CDR3 is CASSLTALARDTQYF. CDR3 sequence (DNA): TGTGCCAGCAGCTTAACGGCCCTAGCGAGGGATACGCAGTATTTT.

This clonotype came up many times. The J gene is TRBJ2-7, the V gene TRBV12-3 or TRBV12-4; 7 nucleotides match TRBD1. This CDR3 is built from 11 residues. With V trimmed by 7 bases and J by 6 bases, 3 bases remained unmatched. This chain's CDR3 is CASTTGFEQYF. CDR3 in DNA: TGTGCCAGCACGACAGGGTTCGAGCAGTACTTC.

Concerning this clonotype itself: Given a much more abundant clone one base away, this may be a read error. J is TRBJ1-5 and V is TRBV4-3; no definite D call. CDR3 length: 15 residues. The germline V gene has CDR1 LGHNA and CDR2 YSLEER. CDR3 protein: CANSLNSDPNQPQHF. Written as DNA, the CDR3 is TGCGCCAACAGCCTTAACAGTGACCCCAATCAGCCCCAGCATTTT.

This clonotype was counted a single time. The chain recombines TRBV2 with TRBJ2-2; tentatively, D is TRBD2 (5 bases). V lost 7 bases and J lost 7, with 16 bases in between. CDR1 and CDR2 from the germline V gene are SNHLY and FYNNEI. There are 14 residues in the CDR3. In DNA form, the CDR3 reads TGTGCCAGCAATTGGGAGCGACGAGTCGGGGAGCTGTTTTTT. Its protein is CASNWERRVGELFF.

As regards this clonotype: A read error may explain this, as a much larger clone is one base away. The CDR3 DNA follows: TGCAGCGTTGAAGACTCTAGCGGGGACTACACCTTC. It codes for CSVEDSSGDYTF. The rearrangement links TRBV29-1 to TRBJ1-2; D is undetermined. Per the germline V gene, CDR1 is SQVTM and CDR2 is ANQGSEA. The germline V and J ends were trimmed by 0 bases and 10 bases, with 12 bases remaining between them. The CDR3 length is 12 residues.

Many counts were recorded for this clonotype. The rearrangement joins TRBV6-5 to TRBJ2-2; possibly TRBD2 for D (5 bases). This CDR3 has 15 amino acids. Germline V gives CDR1 MNHEY, CDR2 SVGAGI. V was trimmed by 2 bases and J by 3 bases, leaving 10 bases between them. The CDR3 DNA sequence: TGTGCCAGCAGTTACCCGGGGAGTCACACCGGGGAGCTGTTTTTT. Its translation is CASSYPGSHTGELFF.

This clonotype was recorded only once. At one end, the junction sequence differs from germline, possibly due to a read error. The chain joins TRBV11-1 to TRBJ2-7; D may be TRBD1 or TRBD2 (5 bases each). Germline CDR1 is SGHAT and CDR2 is FQDESV (reference sequence). The length of the CDR3 is 13 residues. The CDR3 DNA is TGTGCCAGCAGCGTAGCAGGGACGGGTCAGCAGTACTTC. Translation gives CASSVAGTGQQYF.

This rearrangement joins TRBV28 to TRBJ1-5; maybe TRBD1 (5 bases). The CDR3 loop spans 15 amino acids. Trimming cost V 7 bases and J 2 bases, with 15 bases left between them. Germline loops: CDR1 MDHEN, CDR2 SYDVKM. The CDR3 DNA is TGTGCCAGCACCGTGGGGGAGCCGGGCAATCAGCCCCAGCATTTT. Its translation is CASTVGEPGNQPQHF. Full variable domain (outside the CDR3, taken from reference TRBV28 and TRBJ1-5): DVKVTQSSRYLVKRTGEKVFLECVQDMDHENMFWYRQDPGLGLRLIYFSYDVKMKEKGDIPEGYSVSREKKERFSLILESASTNQTSMYLCASTVGEPGNQPQHFGDGTRLSIL.

V is TRBV29-1 and J is TRBJ1-1; D perhaps matches TRBD1 (5 bases). V gave up 5 bases and J gave up 4 bases, with 8 bases separating them. Germline V gene data show CDR1 as SQVTM and CDR2 as ANQGSEA. This CDR3 has 11 residues. The CDR3 region has the DNA TGCAGCGTTCGCAGGGCCACTGAAGCTTTCTTT. Its protein product is CSVRRATEAFF.

This clonotype was recorded at least ten times. The rearrangement joins TRBV10-3 to TRBJ1-2, with D hard to call. The ends were cut back, 2 bases at V and 6 bases at J, with 22 bases in the middle. Per the germline V gene, CDR1 is ENHRY and CDR2 is SYGVKD. The CDR3 covers 17 residues. This CDR3 reads CAISERTEPPITDGYTF. The CDR3 nucleotides are TGTGCCATCAGTGAGCGGACGGAACCTCCTATCACGGATGGCTACACCTTC.

In its sample, this clonotype was seen many times. The CDR3 region is CASSGWTGGVSGANVLTF. The CDR3 nucleotides are TGTGCCAGCAGTGGTTGGACAGGGGGCGTCTCTGGGGCCAACGTCCTGACTTTC. V gene TRBV6-5 combines with J gene TRBJ2-6; 11 nucleotides line up with TRBD1. CDR3 length: 18 residues. V shed 5 bases, J shed 0 bases, and the junction held 6 bases outside the gene matches. Germline V gene sequence: CDR1 MNHEY, CDR2 SVGAGI.

In this sample, this clonotype turned up a few times. The rearrangement links TRBV16 to TRBJ1-2; 7 bases map to TRBD1. This CDR3 contains 16 residues. Germline assignment: CDR1 KGHSY and CDR2 FQNENV. The V segment lost 0 bases and the J segment 1 base; nucleotides outside the gene matches: 5. CDR3 DNA: TGTGCCAGCAGCCAATCACGGGACAGCTTTAACTATGGCTACACCTTC. This codes for CASSQSRDSFNYGYTF.

This sequence joins TRBV11-2 and TRBJ2-7; the match to TRBD2 covers 11 bases. CDR1 and CDR2 (germline): SGHAT, FQNNGV. V gave up 2 bases and J gave up 5 bases; unmatched junction bases: 8. CDR3 size: 16 residues. CDR3 sequence reads: CASSLMGLAGGHEQYF. CDR3 bases: TGTGCCAGCAGCTTAATGGGCCTAGCGGGAGGCCACGAGCAGTACTTC.

There are many counts of this clonotype. The chain combines TRBV2 with TRBJ1-2, with 7 bases lining up with TRBD1. The germline V gene encodes CDR1 SNHLY and CDR2 FYNNEI. There are 14 residues in the CDR3. Trimming at V came to 3 bases and at J to 3 bases, leaving 4 bases not matched to a gene. The CDR3 here is CASSEPGQYYGYTF. The CDR3 bases are TGTGCCAGCAGTGAGCCGGGACAGTACTATGGCTACACCTTC.

The gene calls are TRBV6-5 and TRBJ1-3, with no clear D. Germline CDR1 and CDR2: MNHEY and SVGAGI. The V end was cut by 5 bases, the J end by 0 bases, with 11 bases between. The CDR3 covers 15 residues. The CDR3: CASSNTKTSGNTIYF. The DNA of the CDR3 is TGTGCCAGCAGTAACACCAAAACCTCTGGAAACACCATATATTTT.

This clonotype has ten or more counts. This CDR3 is CASREYSPLHF. CDR3 DNA sequence: TGTGCCAGCAGGGAATATTCACCCCTCCACTTT. The rearrangement links TRBV6-4 to TRBJ1-6; D ambiguous. V dropped 6 bases and J dropped 8 bases, with 5 bases sitting between them. Germline CDR1 is MRHNA and CDR2 is SNTAGT. This CDR3 is 11 amino acids long.

This clonotype appeared many times. The rearrangement joins TRBV29-1 to TRBJ2-2; no clear D. This CDR3 region has 13 residues. The V and J ends lost 4 bases and 2 bases respectively, with 8 bases between them. Germline CDR1 is SQVTM and CDR2 is ANQGSEA. The CDR3 reads CSVASSNTGELFF. In DNA form, the CDR3 reads TGCAGCGTTGCATCCAGTAACACCGGGGAGCTGTTTTTT.

The chain has TRBV5-1 and TRBJ1-5; TRBD1 matches 7 bases. Germline V gene lookup returns CDR1 SGHRS and CDR2 YFSETQ. Losses at the gene ends were 3 bases for V and 3 bases for J; bases not matched to a gene: 3. The CDR3 is made up of 14 amino acids. The CDR3 DNA reads TGCGCCAGCAGCTGGGACAGCGCCAATCAGCCCCAGCATTTT. Its protein is CASSWDSANQPQHF.

V usage is TRBV7-8 and J usage is TRBJ1-5; tentative D call: TRBD1 (6 bases). The CDR3 runs to 14 residues. V was pared by 5 bases and J by 6 bases, with 14 bases between. Per germline, CDR1 SGHVS and CDR2 FQNEAQ. The DNA for the CDR3 is TGTGCCAGCAGCAGAGGGGACATTGGTCAGCCCCAGCATTTT. It translates to CASSRGDIGQPQHF.

V is TRBV24-1 and J is TRBJ2-5; possibly TRBD1 or TRBD2 for D (6 bases each). CDR1 and CDR2 from the germline V gene are KGHDR and SFDVKD. CDR3 length: 13 amino acids. Trimming shortened V by 5 bases and J by 4 bases, and 10 bases separated the two germline ends. For the CDR3, the DNA is TGTGCCACCAGTGTTGGGGGGCGAGAGACCCAGTACTTC. Amino acid sequence: CATSVGGRETQYF.

This clonotype was recorded a few times. The genes are TRBV7-8 and TRBJ2-7; D assignment may be TRBD1 or TRBD2 (5 bases each). Trimming stripped 5 bases from V and 2 bases from J, with 19 bases between. The CDR3 runs to 16 residues. The germline V gene encodes CDR1 SGHVS and CDR2 FQNEAQ. This CDR3 is CASSPRPGRETYEQYF. Written as DNA, the CDR3 is TGTGCCAGCAGCCCCCGCCCGGGACGGGAAACCTACGAGCAGTACTTC. Using reference TRBV7-8 and TRBJ2-7 for the parts outside the CDR3, the full variable domain is GAGVSQSPRYKVAKRGQDVALRCDPISGHVSLFWYQQALGQGPEFLTYFQNEAQLDKSGLPSDRFFAERPEGSVSTLKIQRTQQEDSAVYLCASSPRPGRETYEQYFGPGTRLTVT.

This chain connects TRBV4-1 to TRBJ2-7; 12 positions agree with TRBD2. V lost 7 bases, J lost 1 base, and 5 bases stayed unmatched. CDR3 length: 15 amino acids. In germline, CDR1 is MGHRA, CDR2 YSYEKL. The CDR3 DNA follows: TGCGCCAGCACCAGGACTAGCGGGGAATCCTACGAGCAGTACTTC. Its translation: CASTRTSGESYEQYF.

V is TRBV11-2 and J is TRBJ2-7; 14 bases are a match to TRBD2. The V gene end was trimmed by 4 bases and the J gene end by 2 bases; junction bases not matched to a gene: 1. This CDR3 spans 15 amino acids. Germline loops: CDR1 SGHAT, CDR2 FQNNGV. DNA for the CDR3: TGTGCCAGCAGCTGGACTAGCGGGAGGCCCTACGAGCAGTACTTC. Translated, it gives CASSWTSGRPYEQYF.

The chain combines TRBV19 with TRBJ2-2; D is unresolved. In germline, CDR1 is LNHDA, CDR2 SQIVND (reference sequence). This CDR3 spans 12 amino acids. V gave up 7 bases and J gave up 6 bases, with 9 bases separating them. The CDR3 region is CASKLRAGELFF. The CDR3 coding sequence is TGTGCCAGTAAGTTGCGAGCCGGGGAGCTGTTTTTT.

The chain combines TRBV9 with TRBJ2-1, with no clear D. The CDR3 is 16 residues long. CDR1 is SGDLS, CDR2 YYNGEE, per germline. The V gene lost 0 bases and the J gene lost 0 bases, with 10 bases spanning the gap. Written as DNA, the CDR3 is TGTGCCAGCAGCGTAGAAGGGTCTCCCTCCTACAATGAGCAGTTCTTC. It translates to CASSVEGSPSYNEQFF.